The text below deals with one TCR beta chain. Its antigen is as yet unknown. As to time point: new active TB diagnosis, blood taken before or within 7 days of starting treatment. HIV-seronegative South African adults aged 18 years or older had newly diagnosed active tuberculosis. This record comes from a study of T cells in tuberculosis. On the study more broadly: Blood was taken before or within 7 days of anti-tuberculosis therapy.

The assay was immunoSEQ multiplex PCR, and TCRdb's table has in-frame clones only and misses some. Here the sample spans 35,000 to 45,000 clones, approximately 94% being singletons. The study's findings and limits: Smaller alpha distances in active tuberculosis partly reflected shorter CDR3-alpha lengths. Samples were chosen by availability of cryopreserved specimens.

Germline V gene lookup returns CDR1 LNHDA and CDR2 SQIVND (reference sequence). The V end lost 1 base, the J end lost 6 bases, and 13 bases lay between the germline ends. The CDR3 contains 15 residues. The input for sequencing was PBMCs, taken at tuberculosis diagnosis. The TCR was taken from an adult with tuberculosis. The chain combines TRBV19 with TRBJ1-5; perhaps TRBD1 as D (5 bases). In DNA, the CDR3 is TGTGCCAGTAGTATAGGGACACTGAAGGGTCAGCCCCAGCATTTT. This translates into CASSIGTLKGQPQHF.